The 12 T cell receptor beta chains given below trace back to one sample, sequenced in a study of graft-versus-host responses after intestinal transplantation. TCRdb keeps only in-frame clones here, not all; method: immunoSEQ multiplex PCR. The table has about 120,000 clones, 80% to 95% seen once. Their antigens remain unidentified. The sample in question was unstimulated CD4+ T cells sorted from spleen or lymph node cells, obtained before intestinal transplant. These receptors all come from a human donor who received an intestinal transplant.

This chain links TRBV6-5 with TRBJ1-3, with D possibly being TRBD1 (6 bases). The V end was cut by 4 bases, the J end by 4 bases, with 11 bases between. The CDR3 has 14 amino acids. Germline V gene data show CDR1 as MNHEY and CDR2 as SVGAGI. CDR3 coding DNA: TGTGCCAGCAGTTCGCCGGGACACGGAAACACCATATATTTT. Translated: CASSSPGHGNTIYF.

This clone was counted a single time. J is TRBJ1-4 and V is TRBV18; 10 nucleotides agree with TRBD1. Germline CDR1 KGHSH, CDR2 LQKENI. J was trimmed by 5 bases and V by 1 base; bases with no gene match: 1. The CDR3 is 15 amino acids. CDR3 region: CASSPRGQGNEKLFF. The CDR3 DNA is TGTGCCAGCTCACCACGGGGACAGGGGAATGAAAAACTGTTTTTT.

The V call is TRBV28, the J call TRBJ1-3; the D is unclear. V was cut by 2 bases and J by 0 bases, with 11 bases left in between. The CDR3 is made up of 16 amino acids. CDR1 is MDHEN and CDR2 is SYDVKM in the germline V gene. The CDR3 reads CASSLRQLLSGNTIYF. CDR3 nucleotide sequence: TGTGCCAGCAGTTTACGGCAGCTCCTCTCTGGAAACACCATATATTTT.

The chain joins TRBV6-1 to TRBJ2-3; D gene uncertain. The V gene's germline CDR1 is MNHNS and CDR2 SASEGT. The CDR3 has 14 amino acids. V was trimmed by 7 bases and J by 0 bases, leaving 11 bases between them. The CDR3 DNA is TGTGCCAGCAACGCCGGATTGAGCACAGATACGCAGTATTTT. Its translation is CASNAGLSTDTQYF.

In its sample, this clone was seen a few times. The rearrangement links TRBV5-1 to TRBJ1-5, with D possibly being TRBD1 (6 bases). Germline CDR1 SGHRS, CDR2 YFSETQ. Trimming removed 2 bases from V and 4 bases from J, with 7 bases in between. This CDR3 region has 13 residues. The chain's CDR3 is CASSFTGNQPQHF. The CDR3 DNA reads as TGCGCCAGCAGCTTTACAGGGAATCAGCCCCAGCATTTT.

J is TRBJ2-3 and V is TRBV5-1, with D maybe TRBD2 (5 bases). V lost 4 bases to trimming and J lost 0 bases, with 9 bases between them. Per germline, CDR1 SGHRS and CDR2 YFSETQ. This CDR3 spans 14 amino acids. The CDR3 DNA reads as TGCGCCAGCAGCCCAGGAGGTAGCACAGATACGCAGTATTTT. As protein: CASSPGGSTDTQYF.

The chain uses TRBV6-6 and TRBJ1-5, with TRBD1 as a possible D gene (5 bases). V shed 6 bases and J shed 3 bases, with 18 bases lying between them. CDR3 length: 16 residues. CDR1 is MNHNY and CDR2 is SVGAGI in the germline V gene (reference sequence). The CDR3 DNA is TGTGCCAGCAGACCCCGACAGAGCGGGGACAATCAGCCCCAGCATTTT. Translation gives CASRPRQSGDNQPQHF.

The chain is built from TRBV30 and TRBJ1-2; a possible D gene is TRBD1 (5 bases). The CDR3 extends over 12 amino acids. Germline V gene sequence: CDR1 GTSNPN, CDR2 SVGIG (reference sequence). V gave up 4 bases and J gave up 7 bases, with 13 bases separating them. The chain's CDR3 is CAWIEGIGGYTF. The DNA for the CDR3 is TGTGCCTGGATAGAGGGGATCGGTGGCTACACCTTC.

The V call is TRBV19, the J call TRBJ2-1, with 13 bases matching TRBD2. The CDR3 totals 16 residues. Germline CDR1 is LNHDA and CDR2 is SQIVND (reference sequence). V lost 7 bases, J lost 7 bases, and 10 bases stayed unmatched. The CDR3 DNA sequence: TGTGCCAGTAATATCCTGGGACTAGCGGGAAGGAATGAGCAGTTCTTC. Protein: CASNILGLAGRNEQFF.

The rearrangement uses TRBV28 and TRBJ2-7; 8 nucleotides match TRBD1. The germline V gene encodes CDR1 MDHEN and CDR2 SYDVKM. J gave up 6 bases and V 7 bases, and 8 bases lay outside the gene matches. This CDR3 contains 13 residues. CDR3 in amino acids: CASIGTGGGEQYF. CDR3 sequence (DNA): TGTGCCAGCATCGGGACAGGTGGGGGCGAGCAGTACTTC.

CDR3 coding DNA: TGCAGTGCTCGCGGGTGGGACAGGGAGTATTTT. It codes for CSARGWDREYF. This chain connects TRBV20-1 to TRBJ2-3, with 9 bases lining up with TRBD1. The CDR3 has 11 amino acids. V lost 5 bases, J lost 13 bases, and 7 bases stayed unmatched. CDR1 and CDR2 from the germline V gene are DFQATT and SNEGSKA (reference sequence).

The chain has TRBV6-6 and TRBJ2-6; 9 nucleotides agree with TRBD1. After removal of 4 bases from V and 4 bases from J, the junction contained 5 bases not matched to a gene. In germline, CDR1 is MNHNY, CDR2 SVGAGI (reference sequence). The CDR3 runs 16 residues. This chain's CDR3 is CASSFYGTGGANVLTF. CDR3 sequence (DNA): TGTGCCAGCAGTTTCTACGGGACAGGGGGGGCCAACGTCCTGACTTTC.